This T cell receptor (beta chain) derives from a study of low-dose radiotherapy and immunotherapy resistance in tumors. This clonotype was found many times. Time point described: after trial treatment. Specified treatment: LDRT plus nivolumab, ipilimumab, low-dose cyclophosphamide and aspirin (RACIN trial). Germline loops: CDR1 MDHEN, CDR2 SYDVKM. V shed 2 bases and J shed 6 bases, with 14 bases lying between them. The CDR3 has 15 amino acids. Priming of first-strand cDNA relied on TRAV- and TRBV-specific primers (covering alpha and beta chains). It was with a constant-region primer and a V-primer adapter that TCRs were amplified over approximately 20 PCR cycles. TCRdb re-analysed the reads in MiXCR, keeping a single row per CDR3 protein. The table records about 91,000 distinct CDR3 sequences, 20% to 25% of them present only once.

This rearrangement joins TRBV28 to TRBJ2-1; the D call may be TRBD1 or TRBD2 (5 bases each). The TCR comes from a female donor with ovarian cancer. Specimen: PBMCs, collected after low-dose radiotherapy plus immunotherapy. The CDR3 reads CASSLIGASGNEQFF. As DNA, the CDR3 is TGTGCCAGCAGTTTAATCGGGGCTTCTGGCAATGAGCAGTTCTTC.